This T cell receptor beta chain was sequenced in a study of PD-1 blockade in classical Hodgkin lymphoma. Broader study findings: Why the repertoires differ is still unclear, perhaps disease activity or prior therapy.

This clone showed up many times. Its antigen is as yet unknown. Only in-frame clones appear in the TCRdb table, and some are missing; sequencing was by immunoSEQ multiplex PCR. This table has about 30,000 clones, under 85% appearing once. No patient escaped relapse after autologous stem cell transplantation, and brentuximab vedotin exposure varied. V shed 6 bases and J shed 2 bases, with 10 bases lying between them. Germline lookup yields CDR1 MNHEY and CDR2 SVGAGI. There are 13 residues in the CDR3. This specimen was peripheral blood mononuclear cells (PBMCs), taken before the second cycle of nivolumab. This clonotype originated in a human donor with classical Hodgkin lymphoma. This sequence joins TRBV6-5 and TRBJ1-1; D is possibly TRBD1 (5 bases). Here the CDR3 reads CASRGPFNTEAFF. The CDR3 region has the DNA TGTGCCAGCAGGGGGCCCTTCAACACTGAAGCTTTCTTT.